The 15 T cell receptor beta chains reported below all come from one sample, sequenced in a study of T-cell reconstitution after alpha-beta-depleted transplantation in children. As it was prepared, the TCRbeta library received unique molecular identifiers. TCRdb re-called the PCR reads with MiXCR, one entry per CDR3 protein. Of 750,000 to 950,000 distinct CDR3 sequences in the sample, 16% were seen once. This material consisted of PBMCs, mostly from graft donor cells, taken 360 days after TCRalphabeta/CD19-depleted stem cell transplant. These receptors all come from a male patient under 18 who had a stem cell transplant for acute lymphoblastic leukemia, so the T cells may come from the graft donor.

The sample holds a few counts of this clonotype. The CDR3 DNA reads as TGTGCCAGCAGTGATAAGGGACTAGCGGGATTCAGCTCCTACGAGCAGTACTTC. Amino acids: CASSDKGLAGFSSYEQYF. The gene calls are TRBV2 and TRBJ2-7; 13 bases align to TRBD2. Germline lookup yields CDR1 SNHLY and CDR2 FYNNEI. V was clipped by 3 bases and J by 0 bases; unmatched bases: 8. CDR3 length: 18 amino acids.

The chain links TRBV29-1 to TRBJ2-3; 7 nucleotides match TRBD2. Germline CDR1 SQVTM, CDR2 ANQGSEA. Trimming took 3 bases from V and 0 from J; bases not matched to a gene: 3. The CDR3 totals 14 residues. This CDR3 reads CSVEVGGSTDTQYF. The CDR3 nucleotides are TGCAGCGTTGAGGTGGGAGGGAGCACAGATACGCAGTATTTT.

The CDR3 loop reads CASSPSGLANEQFF. CDR3 DNA sequence: TGTGCCAGCAGCCCCTCCGGACTAGCAAATGAGCAGTTCTTC. V gene TRBV27 combines with J gene TRBJ2-1, with 8 bases fitting TRBD2. The junction had 8 bases not matched to a gene; V was cut back by 6 bases and J by 7 bases. CDR1 is MNHEY, CDR2 SMNVEV, per germline (reference sequence). The CDR3 consists of 14 residues.

The V gene is TRBV7-6, the J gene TRBJ2-1, with D perhaps TRBD2 (6 bases). Trimming took off 1 base at V and 4 bases at J, with 17 bases between the two ends. Germline V CDR1 and CDR2: SGHVS, FNYEAQ. The CDR3 totals 17 residues. In nucleotides, the CDR3 is TGTGCCAGCAGCTTAGGCGGGGCGGTCCCCCAATACAATGAGCAGTTCTTC. This encodes CASSLGGAVPQYNEQFF.

On this clonotype: Possible read error: a much larger clone is one base away. This sequence joins TRBV5-1 and TRBJ2-1, with no clear D. V lost 2 bases and J lost 7, with 4 bases in between. There are 11 residues in the CDR3. Germline-derived CDR1 and CDR2 are SGHRS and YFSETQ. The DNA of the CDR3 is TGCGCCAGCAGCTTCGAGAATGAGCAGTTCTTC. Its protein product is CASSFENEQFF.

This clonotype has a handful of counts. V is TRBV21-1 and J is TRBJ1-1; no DNA check was done on the table's D call, TRBD1. TRBV21-1 represents a pseudogene. The CDR3 runs to 16 residues. The CDR3 protein is CASSPRGGYGGTEAFF. In nucleotides, the CDR3 is TGTGCCAGCAGCCCCCGAGGGGGGTATGGGGGGACTGAAGCTTTCTTT.

This clonotype was observed a handful of times. The junction differs from germline at one of its ends, possibly a read error. The chain is built from TRBV7-3 and TRBJ1-2; TRBD1 matches 9 bases. This CDR3 contains 16 residues. Germline-derived CDR1 and CDR2 are SGHTA and FQGTGA. The CDR3 loop reads CASSLHTGTGHYGYTF. The CDR3 DNA is TGTGCTAGCAGCTTACATACCGGGACAGGGCACTATGGCTACACCTTC.

The chain employs TRBV2 and TRBJ2-1, with 16 bases aligning to TRBD2. Germline V CDR1 and CDR2: SNHLY, FYNNEI. V gave up 7 bases and J gave up 8 bases; unmatched junction bases: 8. The CDR3 covers 16 residues. The CDR3 reads CASILGGTSGRDEQFF. As DNA, the CDR3 is TGTGCCAGCATCTTAGGCGGGACTAGCGGGAGGGATGAGCAGTTCTTC.

The chain is built from TRBV18 and TRBJ2-3, with 11 nucleotides matching TRBD2. The trim removed 8 bases at V and 6 bases at J, leaving 4 bases unmatched. The germline CDR1 and CDR2 sequences are KGHSH and LQKENI. This CDR3 is 13 amino acids long. The CDR3 loop reads CASTSGRRDTQYF. The DNA for the CDR3 is TGTGCCAGCACTAGCGGGAGAAGGGATACGCAGTATTTT.

The chain uses TRBV29-1 and TRBJ2-2; D possibly corresponds to TRBD2 (6 bases). Trimming removed 5 bases at V and 0 bases at J, with 13 bases between. The CDR3 covers 15 residues. The germline V gene encodes CDR1 SQVTM and CDR2 ANQGSEA. The DNA for the CDR3 is TGCAGCGTTTGCTCCGGGACTGCGAACACCGGGGAGCTGTTTTTT. Translated, it gives CSVCSGTANTGELFF.

This clonotype was counted a few times. This sequence joins TRBV11-2 and TRBJ2-7, with TRBD2 matching 10 bases. V lost 5 bases and J lost 2; bases outside the gene matches: 6. CDR1 SGHAT and CDR2 FQNNGV come from the germline V gene. This CDR3 has 15 amino acids. The CDR3 sequence: CASSQSGLAAYEQYF. The CDR3 DNA reads as TGTGCCAGCAGCCAGTCCGGACTAGCGGCCTACGAGCAGTACTTC.

The gene calls are TRBV28 and TRBJ2-2; 8 bases fit TRBD1. Looked up from germline, CDR1 is MDHEN and CDR2 is SYDVKM. The CDR3 runs 15 residues. J was trimmed by 9 bases and V by 2 bases; bases with no gene match: 8. The CDR3 sequence: CASSLLRTGIWELFF. In DNA, the CDR3 is TGTGCCAGCAGTTTACTTCGGACAGGGATTTGGGAGCTGTTTTTT.

This clonotype has more than one count but fewer than ten. V gene TRBV6-2 or TRBV6-3 combines with J gene TRBJ2-3; tentatively, D is TRBD2 (7 bases). The CDR3 is 17 residues long. Per germline, CDR1 MNHEY and CDR2 SVGEGT. V lost 2 bases to trimming and J lost 4 bases, with 19 bases between them. CDR3 in amino acids: CASSYGVGGGGADTQYF. Written as DNA, the CDR3 is TGTGCCAGCAGTTACGGCGTGGGGGGAGGGGGGGCAGATACGCAGTATTTT.

The chain joins TRBV24-1 to TRBJ1-2; TRBD1 might be the D (6 bases). V was trimmed by 6 bases and J by 5 bases, leaving 12 bases between them. Per the germline V gene, CDR1 is KGHDR and CDR2 is SFDVKD. The CDR3 runs to 13 residues. This CDR3 reads CATSRGRGYGYTF. The DNA for the CDR3 is TGTGCCACCAGTCGGGGCAGGGGATATGGCTACACCTTC.

The genes are TRBV9 and TRBJ2-5, with a possible D match to TRBD2 (6 bases). With 0 bases removed from V and 5 bases from J, the gap between germline ends came to 14 bases. Germline CDR1 reads SGDLS; CDR2 reads YYNGEE. This CDR3 comprises 15 residues. Here the CDR3 DNA reads TGTGCCAGCAGCGTAGGGCGGGGAGAGGCGGAGACCCAGTACTTC. It specifies CASSVGRGEAETQYF.